The 13 T cell receptor beta chains listed next were all sequenced from one sample in a study of regulatory T cells in long-lasting Graves disease. Relying on iRepertoire HTBI primers and Arm-PCR of CDR3 regions, the team built TCR beta libraries. MiXCR, run by TCRdb on the multiplex PCR reads, gives a single entry per CDR3 protein. In the table there are around 300,000 distinct CDR3 sequences, more than 20% of which are singletons. The time point denotes: persistent/refractory GD, antithyroid drugs over 5 years with positive TRAb. Following extraction of RNA from PBMCs, that RNA was used to make the TCR library. Sequenced here: peripheral blood mononuclear cells (PBMCs), sampled when the disease was refractory, from a patient treated with antithyroid drugs. All receptors derive from a female donor with Graves disease.

This clonotype was seen ten or more times. V usage is TRBV7-2 and J usage is TRBJ2-7, with 12 bases matching TRBD2. The CDR3 has 15 residues. Per the germline V gene, CDR1 is SGHTA and CDR2 is FQGNSA. The trim removed 4 bases at V and 5 bases at J, leaving 6 bases unmatched. The CDR3, as DNA: TGTGCCAGCAGCTGGGGACTAGCGGGTAAAAACGAGCAGTACTTC. Its protein product is CASSWGLAGKNEQYF.

The CDR3 coding sequence is TGTGCCAGTAGTATTTCTAGCGGGAGAGCCAAAAACATTCAGTACTTC. Protein product: CASSISSGRAKNIQYF. V usage is TRBV19 and J usage is TRBJ2-4; TRBD2 aligns across 10 bases. J lost 0 bases, V lost 3 bases, and 2 bases had no gene match. Per germline, CDR1 LNHDA and CDR2 SQIVND (reference sequence). The CDR3 sequence is 16 residues long.

Note on this clonotype: Because it lacks the conserved phenylalanine or tryptophan at the end, this CDR3 is likely a read error. The genes are TRBV6-2 or TRBV6-3 and TRBJ1-4; D is perhaps TRBD1 (5 bases). Germline CDR1 reads MNHEY; CDR2 reads SVGEGT. Trimming stripped 0 bases from V and 6 bases from J, with 26 bases between. CDR3 length: 20 amino acids. The CDR3, as DNA: TGTGCCAGCAGTTACTCGAGAGGGAAAACCGGGACCCCGAGAGATGAAAAACTGTTTCTT. The encoded protein is CASSYSRGKTGTPRDEKLFL.

The chain's CDR3 is CSARDFVGLAGVYEQYF. CDR3 DNA sequence: TGCAGTGCTAGAGATTTCGTGGGGCTAGCGGGAGTATACGAGCAGTACTTC. The rearrangement uses TRBV20-1 and TRBJ2-7; 10 bases line up with TRBD2. The CDR3 runs 17 residues. In germline, CDR1 is DFQATT, CDR2 SNEGSKA (reference sequence). The V and J ends lost 0 bases and 4 bases, in that order; junction bases with no gene match: 12.

The chain links TRBV7-2 to TRBJ2-5; 7 bases are shared with TRBD2. CDR1 SGHTA and CDR2 FQGNSA come from the germline V gene. Losses at the gene ends were 6 bases for V and 2 bases for J; bases not matched to a gene: 9. This CDR3 spans 15 amino acids. As DNA, the CDR3 is TGTGCCAGCAGGTTCGGGCGGACTAGACAAGAGACCCAGTACTTC. This gives the protein CASRFGRTRQETQYF.

The rearrangement joins TRBV6-1 to TRBJ2-7; no firm D call. Between the trimmed V and J ends, which lost 6 bases and 3 bases, there was a span of 9 bases. Germline loops: CDR1 MNHNS, CDR2 SASEGT. CDR3 length: 12 amino acids. CDR3: CASSRHLYEQYF. The CDR3 coding sequence is TGTGCCAGCAGCCGGCATCTCTACGAGCAGTACTTC.

This clonotype was counted between two and nine times. This chain uses TRBV15 with TRBJ1-5; tentative D call: TRBD1 (5 bases). CDR1 and CDR2 (germline): LNHNV, YYDKDF (reference sequence). This CDR3 comprises 16 residues. Trimming removed 5 bases from V and 4 bases from J, with 18 bases in between. This chain's CDR3 is CATSGTPGLPNQPQHF. The CDR3 bases are TGTGCCACCAGCGGAACCCCGGGGCTACCTAATCAGCCCCAGCATTTT.

To note about this clonotype: It may be a read error: a sequence one base away is much more abundant. This chain joins TRBV20-1 and TRBJ2-7; D possibly matches TRBD1 or TRBD2 (5 bases each). The CDR3 runs 11 residues. Germline CDR1 DFQATT, CDR2 SNEGSKA (reference sequence). Here the CDR3 reads CSARARDEQCF. The CDR3 nucleotides are TGCAGTGCTAGAGCTAGGGACGAGCAGTGCTTC.

V gene TRBV30 combines with J gene TRBJ2-7, with 7 bases matching TRBD2. CDR3 length: 15 amino acids. The germline gives CDR1 GTSNPN, CDR2 SVGIG (reference sequence). V gave up 4 bases and J gave up 6 bases; unmatched junction bases: 15. CDR3 sequence: CAWTVGLAEPGEQYF. The DNA for the CDR3 is TGTGCCTGGACCGTGGGGCTAGCGGAGCCGGGCGAGCAGTACTTC.

The rearrangement uses TRBV25-1 and TRBJ2-1; 7 bases agree with TRBD1. In germline, CDR1 is MGHDK, CDR2 SYGVNS. CDR3 length: 14 residues. With 6 bases clipped from V and 9 bases from J, the junction kept 11 bases outside the gene matches. CDR3: CASSALRQGSEQFF. The CDR3 DNA follows: TGTGCCAGCAGCGCCCTCAGACAGGGATCTGAGCAGTTCTTC.

The chain carries TRBV6-2 or TRBV6-3 and TRBJ1-5; no reliable D call. The V gene lost 4 bases and the J gene lost 0 bases, with 10 bases spanning the gap. This CDR3 region has 15 residues. Germline loops: CDR1 MNHEY, CDR2 SVGEGT. The DNA of the CDR3 is TGTGCCAGCAGTTCTAGAGGAGATAGCAATCAGCCCCAGCATTTT. Amino acids: CASSSRGDSNQPQHF.

This clonotype was recorded many times. V gene TRBV29-1 combines with J gene TRBJ2-5; 9 bases fit TRBD2. With V trimmed by 1 base and J by 4 bases, 4 bases remained unmatched. The CDR3 extends over 14 amino acids. Germline loops: CDR1 SQVTM, CDR2 ANQGSEA. CDR3 sequence (DNA): TGCAGCGTTGAAGGCGGGAGGGCCTCAGAGACCCAGTACTTC. This encodes CSVEGGRASETQYF. Full variable domain (remainder filled in from reference TRBV29-1 and TRBJ2-5): SAVISQKPSRDICQRGTSLTIQCQVDSQVTMMFWYRQQPGQSLTLIATANQGSEATYESGFVIDKFPISRPNLTFSTLTVSNMSPEDSSIYLCSVEGGRASETQYFGPGTRLLVL.

On this clonotype: In this CDR3 the conserved last residue, phenylalanine or tryptophan, is missing, so a read error is likely. This chain connects TRBV19 to TRBJ1-5; D is possibly TRBD1 (5 bases). This CDR3 is built from 16 residues. Trimming left V 2 bases short and J 2 bases short, with 13 bases between. Germline V CDR1 and CDR2: LNHDA, SQIVND (reference sequence). The CDR3 sequence is CASSIQGDLGNQPQHS. The CDR3 DNA is TGTGCCAGTAGTATACAGGGAGATCTGGGCAATCAGCCCCAGCATTCT.